This T cell receptor (beta chain) was identified in a study of Ad26.COV2.S vaccination and SARS-CoV-2 variants. The wider study: Ad26.COV2.S was injected intramuscularly once or twice, 56 days apart. Study conclusions and caveats: Analytic work on TCR breadth and depth might have understated the full extent of total T cell responses.

Treatment noted: over 15 received Ad26.COV2.S at low or high dose, single or two shots; 5 received placebo; per-sample allocation not given. Collection of samples fell on day 63 after the first vaccine or placebo injection. Ad26 vector vaccine expressed Wuhan-strain SARS-CoV-2 spike. Assay used: immunoSEQ multiplex PCR; TCRdb lists only in-frame clones, some missing. The profile covers about 370,000 clones, with 88% appearing a single time and 3.5% taken by the ten largest. On this clone itself: Its specificity is not known.

The CDR3 contains 17 residues. V lost 4 bases, J lost 1 base, and 6 bases stayed unmatched. Germline loops: CDR1 SGHRS, CDR2 YFSETQ. The receptor was isolated from a person between 18 and 65 years old who received the Ad26.COV2.S COVID-19 vaccine or a placebo. V is TRBV5-1 and J is TRBJ2-5; 14 nucleotides align to TRBD2. The sample was peripheral blood, taken in a trial of Ad26.COV2.S vaccine versus placebo. The CDR3 coding sequence is TGCGCCAGCAGCAGGACTAGCGGGGGGCTACGCCAAGAGACCCAGTACTTC. This gives the protein CASSRTSGGLRQETQYF.